These T cell receptor beta chains were read from a single sample in a study of neurological immune-mediated disorders. TCRdb recomputed calls from the 5' RACE reads with MiXCR, one row per CDR3 protein. The sample contains roughly 41,000 distinct CDR3 sequences, under 2% of which appear only once. Sequencing was carried out using PBMCs. The source of these receptors is a woman aged 35 to 49 with multiple sclerosis. The CDR3 runs from the conserved cysteine through the conserved F or W. The D gene is left open where the match is weak. Size is omitted from some rows. Given values are once, few, many or a class for expanded clones.

V,D,size,J,CDR3,DNA
TRBV5-1,-,few,TRBJ2-7,CASSRPANYRPSSYEQYF,TGCGCCAGCAGCCGACCCGCTAACTACAGGCCGAGCTCCTACGAGCAGTACTTC
TRBV25-1,-,many,TRBJ1-2,CASSSFRGTDLRYGYTF,TGTGCCAGCAGTTCATTTCGGGGCACCGATTTACGCTATGGCTACACCTTC
TRBV5-1,TRBD2,many,TRBJ2-7,CASSLLAGGLYEQYF,TGCGCCAGCAGCTTACTAGCGGGGGGTCTCTACGAGCAGTACTTC
TRBV5-1,-,many,TRBJ1-1,CASSLEGHVNTEAFF,TGCGCCAGCAGCTTGGAGGGACATGTGAACACTGAAGCTTTCTTT
TRBV7-3,-,many,TRBJ2-5,CASSSDWGETQYF,TGTGCCAGCAGCTCCGATTGGGGAGAGACCCAGTACTTC
TRBV5-4,TRBD2,many,TRBJ2-1,CASSGGGVGNEQFF,TGTGCCAGCAGCGGCGGGGGGGTCGGTAATGAGCAGTTCTTC
TRBV2,TRBD2,many,TRBJ2-3,CASKAGGWTDTQYF,TGTGCCAGCAAGGCGGGGGGCTGGACAGATACGCAGTATTTT
TRBV13,-,many,TRBJ2-5,CASSLYDSPQETQYF,TGTGCCAGCAGCTTATACGACAGTCCCCAAGAGACCCAGTACTTC
TRBV3-1,-,many,TRBJ2-2,CASSPRDSNTGELFF,TGTGCCAGCAGCCCCCGGGACTCAAACACCGGGGAGCTGTTTTTT
TRBV5-6,TRBD1,many,TRBJ2-5,CASSLFGRGRKTQYF,TGTGCCAGCAGCTTGTTTGGCAGGGGGCGAAAGACCCAGTACTTC
TRBV4-1,-,many,TRBJ1-2,CASSQESYGYTF,TGCGCCAGCAGCCAAGAGAGCTATGGCTACACCTTC
TRBV7-2,TRBD2,many,TRBJ2-2,CASSYGLVVGELFF,TGTGCCAGCAGTTACGGACTAGTCGTTGGGGAGCTGTTTTTT
TRBV7-9,TRBD2,many,TRBJ2-5,CASSLGLAGEVAETQYF,TGTGCCAGCAGCCTGGGACTAGCGGGGGAGGTCGCAGAGACCCAGTACTTC
TRBV5-1,-,many,TRBJ1-1,CASSFRDTHYTEAFF,TGCGCCAGCAGCTTCCGGGACACCCATTACACTGAAGCTTTCTTT
TRBV7-9,-,many,TRBJ2-4,CASSSPGSKNIQYF,TGTGCCAGCAGCTCCCCGGGGTCCAAAAACATTCAGTACTTC
TRBV9,-,many,TRBJ1-3,CASSVGGGNTIYF,TGTGCCAGCAGCGTCGGGGGAGGAAACACCATATATTTT
TRBV27,-,many,TRBJ2-7,CASSSNLVYEQYF,TGTGCCAGCAGTTCTAACCTCGTCTACGAGCAGTACTTC
TRBV5-1,-,many,TRBJ1-6,CASSLGENSPLHF,TGCGCCAGCAGCTTAGGGGAGAATTCACCCCTCCACTTT
TRBV5-1,-,many,TRBJ1-1,CASSLRGHQLTYPNRTEAFF,TGCGCCAGCAGCTTGAGGGGACACCAATTAACGTACCCGAACAGGACTGAAGCTTTCTTT
TRBV5-1,-,many,TRBJ2-1,CASSLVGHQFF,TGCGCCAGCAGCTTGGTGGGCCATCAGTTCTTC
TRBV12-3/TRBV12-4,TRBD2,many,TRBJ2-1,CASTLGGAPYNEQFF,TGTGCCAGCACCCTCGGGGGGGCCCCCTACAATGAGCAGTTCTTC
TRBV7-3,-,many,TRBJ2-3,CASSLWPADTQYF,TGTGCCAGCAGCCTTTGGCCGGCAGATACGCAGTATTTT
TRBV13,TRBD2,few,TRBJ2-5,CASSPVREGQETQYF,TGTGCCAGCAGCCCAGTGAGGGAGGGACAAGAGACCCAGTACTTC
TRBV6-5,-,many,TRBJ2-7,CASSYGVAPYEQYF,TGTGCCAGCAGTTACGGAGTAGCTCCCTACGAGCAGTACTTC
TRBV3-1,TRBD2,few,TRBJ2-7,CASSQRAGEYEQYF,TGTGCCAGCAGCCAAAGGGCGGGGGAGTACGAGCAGTACTTC
TRBV4-1,-,many,TRBJ2-1,CASSQDPGLSYNEQFF,TGCGCCAGCAGCCAAGATCCGGGGCTATCCTACAATGAGCAGTTCTTC
TRBV20-1,-,many,TRBJ1-1,CSAQDPNTEAFF,TGCAGTGCGCAGGATCCGAACACTGAAGCTTTCTTT
TRBV12-3/TRBV12-4,-,many,TRBJ2-7,CASSPSPGAYEQYF,TGTGCCAGCAGTCCTTCCCCGGGAGCCTACGAGCAGTACTTC
TRBV20-1,TRBD2,many,TRBJ2-5,CSARANLAGGLARHF,TGCAGTGCTAGAGCTAATCTAGCGGGGGGCTTAGCTAGGCACTTC
TRBV24-1,-,many,TRBJ2-2,CATSDLQKGELFF,TGTGCCACCAGTGATTTGCAGAAAGGGGAGCTGTTTTTT
TRBV29-1,-,many,TRBJ1-2,CSANTRNYGYTF,TGCAGCGCCAATACACGGAACTATGGCTACACCTTC
TRBV20-1,TRBD2,-,TRBJ2-2,CSASRGGAGGELFF,TGCAGTGCTAGTCGCGGGGGGGCCGGCGGGGAGCTGTTTTTT
TRBV12-3/TRBV12-4,-,many,TRBJ1-1,CASSSGHQNTEAFF,TGTGCCAGCAGTTCGGGACACCAGAACACTGAAGCTTTCTTT
TRBV12-3/TRBV12-4,-,many,TRBJ1-3,CASSLYRGAGNTIYF,TGTGCCAGCAGTTTATATCGGGGCGCCGGAAACACCATATATTTT
TRBV7-2,TRBD2,many,TRBJ2-3,CASSSWTSGADTQYF,TGTGCCAGCAGCTCATGGACTAGTGGAGCAGATACGCAGTATTTT
TRBV3-1,TRBD1,many,TRBJ1-4,CASSQGTGSGEKLFF,TGTGCCAGCAGCCAAGGGACAGGGAGCGGTGAAAAACTGTTTTTT
TRBV20-1,-,many,TRBJ1-4,CSARDLQGTNEKLFF,TGCAGTGCTAGAGATCTGCAGGGAACTAATGAAAAACTGTTTTTT